The next 5 T cell receptor beta chains were all read from a single sample in a study of T cell repertoires in cytomegalovirus infection. TCRdb analysed the reads with MiXCR anew, one entry per CDR3 protein. The sample holds 500,000 or so distinct CDR3 sequences, 16% seen once. The sample comprised CD8+ T cells from PBMCs. These TCRs come from a human donor in good health (CMV status not recorded). Some clones in this sample may be carry-over from other donors' samples.

This clonotype was picked up many times. This rearrangement joins TRBV11-2 to TRBJ2-7; D possibly uses TRBD1 or TRBD2 (5 bases each). The CDR3 consists of 14 residues. Germline V gene data show CDR1 as SGHAT and CDR2 as FQNNGV. The germline V and J ends were trimmed by 0 bases and 2 bases, with 8 bases remaining between them. The CDR3: CASSLEGEAYEQYF. As DNA, the CDR3 is TGTGCCAGCAGCTTAGAGGGGGAAGCCTACGAGCAGTACTTC. The full variable domain, with the rest looked up from reference TRBV11-2 and TRBJ2-7, is EAGVAQSPRYKIIEKRQSVAFWCNPISGHATLYWYQQILGQGPKLLIQFQNNGVVDDSQLPKDRFSAERLKGVDSTLKIQPAKLEDSAVYLCASSLEGEAYEQYFGPGTRLTVT.

V and J are TRBV27 and TRBJ2-4, with D perhaps matching TRBD2 (5 bases). Trimming removed 5 bases from V and 8 bases from J, with 16 bases in between. CDR1 is MNHEY and CDR2 is SMNVEV in the germline V gene (reference sequence). This CDR3 is built from 14 residues. In DNA, the CDR3 is TGTGCCAGCAGTCCCGAAGGGAGAGGAGACATTCAGTACTTC. This codes for CASSPEGRGDIQYF.

The genes are TRBV28 and TRBJ2-7; TRBD2 aligns across 8 bases. V lost 3 bases, J lost 3 bases, and 13 bases stayed unmatched. This CDR3 is 17 amino acids long. Per germline, CDR1 MDHEN and CDR2 SYDVKM. For the CDR3, the DNA is TGTGCCAGCAGTTTCCCGACGACCGGGACTAGAGGCTACGAGCAGTACTTC. Translating gives CASSFPTTGTRGYEQYF.

In its sample, this clonotype was seen a few times. CDR3 sequence (DNA): TGCAGCGTTCTTAGCGGGAGGGCCGATGAGCAGTACTTC. Translating it yields CSVLSGRADEQYF. The rearrangement uses TRBV29-1 and TRBJ2-7; 11 positions agree with TRBD2. CDR3 length: 13 amino acids. V shed 5 bases and J 7 bases; nucleotides not matched to a gene: 7. Germline-derived CDR1 and CDR2 are SQVTM and ANQGSEA.

This clonotype was detected many times. This chain uses TRBV7-9 with TRBJ2-3; 11 bases line up with TRBD1. The trim removed 0 bases at V and 2 bases at J, leaving 1 base unmatched. The CDR3 is 16 amino acids. CDR1 and CDR2 (germline): SEHNR, FQNEAQ (reference sequence). The CDR3 sequence is CASSLADRGLTDTQYF. CDR3 DNA sequence: TGTGCCAGCAGCTTAGCGGACAGGGGGCTCACAGATACGCAGTATTTT.